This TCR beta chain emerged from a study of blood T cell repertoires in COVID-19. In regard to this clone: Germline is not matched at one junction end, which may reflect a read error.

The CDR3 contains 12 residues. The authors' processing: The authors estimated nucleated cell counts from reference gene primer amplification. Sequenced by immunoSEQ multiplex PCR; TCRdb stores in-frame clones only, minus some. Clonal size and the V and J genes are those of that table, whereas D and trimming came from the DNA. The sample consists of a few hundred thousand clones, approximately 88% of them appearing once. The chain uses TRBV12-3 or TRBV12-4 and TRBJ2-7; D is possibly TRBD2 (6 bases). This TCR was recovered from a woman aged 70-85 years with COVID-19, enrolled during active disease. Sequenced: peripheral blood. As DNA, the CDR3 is TGTGCCAGCAGTTTTTCCGCGGGGCAGCGACAGTTC. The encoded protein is CASSFSAGQRQF.